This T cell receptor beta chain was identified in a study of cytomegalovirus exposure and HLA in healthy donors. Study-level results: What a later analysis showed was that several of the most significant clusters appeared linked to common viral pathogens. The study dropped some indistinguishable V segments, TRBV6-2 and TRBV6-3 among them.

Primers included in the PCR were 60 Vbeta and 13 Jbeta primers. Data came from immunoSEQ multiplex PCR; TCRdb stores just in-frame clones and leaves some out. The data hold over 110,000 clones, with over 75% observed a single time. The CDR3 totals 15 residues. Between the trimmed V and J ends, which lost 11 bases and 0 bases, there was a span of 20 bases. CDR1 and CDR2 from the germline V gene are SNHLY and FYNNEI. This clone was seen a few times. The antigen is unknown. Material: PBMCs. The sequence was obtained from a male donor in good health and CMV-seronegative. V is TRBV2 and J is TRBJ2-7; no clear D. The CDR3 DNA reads TGTGCCTCGCTGGCTTATGGCTTTAACTCCTACGAGCAGTACTTC. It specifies CASLAYGFNSYEQYF. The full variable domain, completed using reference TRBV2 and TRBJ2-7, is EPEVTQTPSHQVTQMGQEVILRCVPISNHLYFYWYRQILGQKVEFLVSFYNNEISEKSEIFDDQFSVERPDGSNFTLKIRSTKLEDSAMYFCASLAYGFNSYEQYFGPGTRLTVT.